This TCR beta chain is drawn from a study of cytomegalovirus exposure and HLA in healthy donors. Profiling relied on immunoSEQ multiplex PCR, and the TCRdb table lists in-frame clones only, not all of them. Among 200,000 to 250,000 clones listed, just over 90% were seen once. Overall study results and limits: Three chains linked to CMV were shown in vitro to be specific for CMV antigens. Investigators reported approximately 170 TCR beta chains as tied to cytomegalovirus.

Turning to this clone: Its antigen is unidentified.

The TCR sequence derives from a woman under 30 in good health and CMV-seronegative. Material: PBMCs.

This CDR3 reads CASSLTGEGDEKLFF. CDR3 DNA sequence: TGTGCCAGCAGCCTGACAGGGGAGGGCGATGAAAAACTGTTTTTT. J is TRBJ1-4 and V is TRBV5-4, with 8 bases identical to TRBD1. The J segment lost 6 bases and the V segment lost 4 bases, leaving 8 bases of the junction unmatched. From germline, CDR1 is SGHNT and CDR2 YYREEE (reference sequence). The CDR3 sequence is 15 residues long. The full variable domain, rest sourced from reference TRBV5-4 and TRBJ1-4, is ETGVTQSPTHLIKTRGQQVTLRCSSQSGHNTVSWYQQALGQGPQFIFQYYREEENGRGNFPPRFSGLQFPNYSSELNVNALELDDSALYLCASSLTGEGDEKLFFGSGTQLSVL.